Shown below are 2 T cell receptor beta chains from a single sample sequenced in a study of T cells in Graves' hyperthyroidism and ophthalmopathy. Amplification of TCR beta CDR3 regions used RNA as the template. TCR CDR3 regions were first amplified by RT-PCR with HTBI primers. Using its own MiXCR run on the multiplex PCR reads, TCRdb lists one record per CDR3 protein. Of hundreds of thousands of distinct CDR3 sequences in the sample, about 15% were seen once. The specimen was blood. These receptors were obtained from a woman aged 40 to 55 with Graves' ophthalmopathy.

This clonotype was counted at least ten times. The rearrangement links TRBV27 to TRBJ1-1; D is ambiguous. The CDR3 is made up of 12 amino acids. The V gene's germline CDR1 is MNHEY and CDR2 SMNVEV (reference sequence). The V end was cut by 8 bases, the J end by 0 bases, with 7 bases between. The CDR3 bases are TGTGCCAGCGTCGGGTTGAACACTGAAGCTTTCTTT. It translates to CASVGLNTEAFF.

This clonotype was picked up many times. The rearrangement links TRBV19 to TRBJ1-5; 9 nucleotides agree with TRBD1. The germline gives CDR1 LNHDA, CDR2 SQIVND (reference sequence). The CDR3 covers 14 residues. J lost 7 bases, V lost 10 bases, and 11 bases had no gene match. The CDR3 reads CATLGDRAWQPQHF. DNA of the CDR3: TGTGCCACCCTAGGGGACAGGGCCTGGCAGCCCCAGCATTTT.